What follows are 20 T cell receptor beta chains derived from one specimen sequenced in a study of regulatory T cells in long-lasting Graves disease. Indicated time point: newly diagnosed GD, antithyroid drugs for less than 3 months. From PBMCs, RNA was extracted and then used to make the TCR library. Both iRepertoire HTBI primers and Arm-PCR of CDR3 regions were used to build the TCR beta libraries. From the multiplex PCR reads, TCRdb called clonotypes with MiXCR, one entry per CDR3 protein. The data show 500,000 to 700,000 distinct CDR3 sequences, 15% to 20% seen once. The same sample was also used in a study of T cells in Graves' hyperthyroidism and ophthalmopathy.

The starting material was peripheral blood mononuclear cells (PBMCs), obtained at new diagnosis, from a patient treated with antithyroid drugs. These receptors were collected from a woman between 25 and 40 years old with Graves disease.

About this clonotype itself: The final CDR3 position lacks the conserved phenylalanine or tryptophan, pointing to a likely read error. J is TRBJ1-2 and V is TRBV12-3 or TRBV12-4; tentatively, D is TRBD1 (6 bases). This CDR3 region has 13 residues. CDR3 protein: CASTMDRKYGYTS. DNA of the CDR3: TGTGCCAGCACTATGGACAGAAAGTATGGTTACACCTCC.

A few counts support this clonotype. V gene TRBV30 combines with J gene TRBJ2-7, with unresolved D. Germline lookup yields CDR1 GTSNPN and CDR2 SVGIG (reference sequence). With 0 bases removed from V and 4 bases from J, the gap between germline ends came to 13 bases. This CDR3 comprises 14 residues. CDR3 sequence (DNA): TGTGCCTGGAGTGTATCTGGGATGGGGTACGAGCAGTACTTC. Translation: CAWSVSGMGYEQYF. Supplemented by reference TRBV30 and TRBJ2-7, the full variable domain reads SQTIHQWPATLVQPVGSPLSLECTVEGTSNPNLYWYRQAAGRGLQLLFYSVGIGQISSEVPQNLSASRPQDRQFILSSKKLLLSDSGFYLCAWSVSGMGYEQYFGPGTRLTVT.

In its sample, this clonotype was seen a few times. J is TRBJ2-3 and V is TRBV29-1; 9 nucleotides line up with TRBD2. Per the germline V gene, CDR1 is SQVTM and CDR2 is ANQGSEA. Trimming cost V 3 bases and J 3 bases; bases outside gene matches: 10. CDR3 length equals 16 residues. CDR3 residues: CSVEASSGMGTDTQYF. CDR3 nucleotide sequence: TGCAGCGTTGAGGCGTCTAGCGGGATGGGGACAGATACGCAGTATTTT.

There are many counts of this clonotype. The rearrangement joins TRBV24-1 to TRBJ2-1, with TRBD2 matching over 11 bases. The V gene's germline CDR1 is KGHDR and CDR2 SFDVKD. The CDR3 has 16 residues. The junction had 4 bases not matched to a gene; V was cut back by 4 bases and J by 3 bases. The CDR3 nucleotides are TGTGCCACCAGTGACCAGACTAGCGGGAACTACAATGAGCAGTTCTTC. This codes for CATSDQTSGNYNEQFF.

This clonotype occurred a few times. The chain recombines TRBV5-6 with TRBJ2-4; 11 bases are shared with TRBD1. J was trimmed by 7 bases and V by 5 bases; bases with no gene match: 5. Germline V CDR1 and CDR2: SGHDT, YYEEEE. This CDR3 has 14 amino acids. The CDR3: CASRWDRGSNIQYF. CDR3 sequence (DNA): TGTGCCAGCAGGTGGGACAGGGGGTCTAACATTCAGTACTTC.

This clonotype showed up many times. A read error may produce the germline difference seen at one junction end. The chain has TRBV6-4 and TRBJ2-1, with 11 positions matching TRBD2. Germline V gives CDR1 MRHNA, CDR2 SNTAGT. The CDR3 length is 19 residues. The chain's CDR3 is CASSYSIFTSGSINNEQFF. The DNA for the CDR3 is TGTGCCAGCAGTTACTCGATTTTCACTAGCGGGAGTATCAACAATGAGCAGTTCTTC.

This clonotype was counted many times. The V call is TRBV24-1, the J call TRBJ1-2, with D possibly being TRBD1 (5 bases). Germline assignment: CDR1 KGHDR and CDR2 SFDVKD. Trimming took off 2 bases at V and 0 bases at J, with 15 bases between the two ends. The CDR3 covers 17 residues. The CDR3 loop is CATSDSAGRGTNYGYTF. CDR3 coding DNA: TGTGCCACCAGTGATTCGGCAGGGCGGGGAACTAACTATGGCTACACCTTC.

As regards this clonotype: Because the CDR3 is missing its conserved closing phenylalanine or tryptophan, this is likely a read error. The limits of the CDR3 on the DNA are not certain, so only TCRdb's listed CDR3 is given. The gene calls are TRBV5-1 and TRBJ1-1. The germline V gene has CDR1 SGHRS and CDR2 YFSETQ. The CDR3 region is 14 residues in length, termini included. CDR3: CASSSTRDYKIENG.

J is TRBJ1-5 and V is TRBV19; the match to TRBD1 covers 7 bases. Germline V gene data show CDR1 as LNHDA and CDR2 as SQIVND (reference sequence). The CDR3 consists of 15 residues. V shed 4 bases and J 5 bases; nucleotides not matched to a gene: 8. CDR3 DNA sequence: TGTGCCAGTAGTAACGCCAGGGGGTCAGATCAGCCCCAGCATTTT. Amino acid sequence: CASSNARGSDQPQHF.

This clonotype was seen a few times. The chain recombines TRBV4-1 with TRBJ2-7; possibly TRBD1 or TRBD2 for D (6 bases each). Per germline, CDR1 MGHRA and CDR2 YSYEKL. Trimming removed 2 bases at V and 3 bases at J, with 17 bases between. The CDR3 is 16 amino acids. CDR3 DNA sequence: TGCGCCAGCAGCCAACCGGGGGCCACAGCGTTCTACGAGCAGTACTTC. Translating it yields CASSQPGATAFYEQYF.

The chain couples TRBV7-9 to TRBJ2-7; TRBD2 agrees at 7 bases. Unmatched junction bases numbered 14, after V lost 3 bases and J lost 6 bases. The CDR3 totals 16 residues. Germline assignment: CDR1 SEHNR and CDR2 FQNEAQ (reference sequence). The CDR3 coding sequence is TGTGCCAGCAGCTTGTACTCTACTAGCGCAAGGGGCGAGCAGTACTTC. As protein: CASSLYSTSARGEQYF.

The chain employs TRBV18 and TRBJ2-5; D remains ambiguous. Germline V gene data show CDR1 as KGHSH and CDR2 as LQKENI. The ends were cut back, 6 bases at V and 4 bases at J, with 9 bases in the middle. The CDR3 runs to 12 residues. The CDR3 coding sequence is TGTGCCAGCTCCCCTTTTAGAGAGACCCAGTACTTC. Translated: CASSPFRETQYF.

The chain recombines TRBV28 with TRBJ2-4; a weak D match, TRBD2 (5 bases). V lost 8 bases and J 0 bases, leaving 8 bases between the germline ends. This CDR3 has 13 amino acids. Germline CDR1 reads MDHEN; CDR2 reads SYDVKM. The DNA for the CDR3 is TGTGCCAGCGGGGAGTCAGCCAAAAACATTCAGTACTTC. It yields the protein CASGESAKNIQYF. Looking up the rest from reference TRBV28 and TRBJ2-4 gives the full variable domain: DVKVTQSSRYLVKRTGEKVFLECVQDMDHENMFWYRQDPGLGLRLIYFSYDVKMKEKGDIPEGYSVSREKKERFSLILESASTNQTSMYLCASGESAKNIQYFGAGTRLSVL.

At least ten counts were recorded for this clonotype. The chain employs TRBV6-1 and TRBJ1-6; a weak D match, TRBD1 (5 bases). This CDR3 has 16 residues. Germline CDR1 is MNHNS and CDR2 is SASEGT. Between the trimmed V and J ends, which lost 10 bases and 0 bases, there was a span of 16 bases. The CDR3 nucleotides read TGTGCCACCACGCGGGGGATCACCTCCTATAATTCACCCCTCCACTTT. Residues: CATTRGITSYNSPLHF.

This clonotype was observed a few times. This sequence joins TRBV4-2 and TRBJ2-2, with D unclear. Per the germline V gene, CDR1 is LGHNA and CDR2 is YNFKEQ. The ends were cut back, 6 bases at V and 0 bases at J, with 14 bases in the middle. The CDR3 spans 16 residues. This CDR3 reads CASRTLFGANTGELFF. The CDR3 bases are TGTGCCAGCAGGACTCTTTTTGGGGCGAACACCGGGGAGCTGTTTTTT.

This chain links TRBV10-3 with TRBJ2-1; D is uncertain. Germline CDR1 and CDR2: ENHRY and SYGVKD. The CDR3 has 13 amino acids. The V gene lost 5 bases and the J gene lost 7 bases, with 12 bases spanning the gap. CDR3 DNA sequence: TGTGCCATCAGTCAGAAGGGTGGTAATGAGCAGTTCTTC. It encodes CAISQKGGNEQFF.

This clonotype has a handful of counts. V gene TRBV19 combines with J gene TRBJ1-6; D is possibly TRBD1 (5 bases). V was clipped by 6 bases and J by 10 bases, with 22 bases between them. Germline assignment: CDR1 LNHDA and CDR2 SQIVND (reference sequence). The CDR3 contains 16 residues. The CDR3 DNA sequence: TGTGCCAGTAGCCCCGGATATGGGGGTTCAGGCTCACCCCTCCACTTT. The encoded protein is CASSPGYGGSGSPLHF.

Many counts were recorded for this clonotype. This chain uses TRBV27 with TRBJ2-7; 13 nucleotides align to TRBD2. CDR1 and CDR2 (germline): MNHEY, SMNVEV (reference sequence). This CDR3 is built from 17 residues. V was pared by 8 bases and J by 3 bases, with 13 bases of the junction left unmatched. The CDR3 DNA reads TGTGCCAGCTCGAAAGGGGGACTAGCGGGATCCCGCTACGAGCAGTACTTC. Encoded protein: CASSKGGLAGSRYEQYF.

This clonotype has at least ten counts. The V call is TRBV28, the J call TRBJ2-1; 10 nucleotides match TRBD2. The CDR3 is 13 amino acids. Germline values: CDR1 MDHEN, CDR2 SYDVKM. The ends lost 6 bases at V and 9 bases at J; junction bases unmatched: 5. The CDR3 region has the DNA TGTGCCAGCAGGATAGCGGGAGGAACTGAGCAGTTCTTC. Amino acid sequence: CASRIAGGTEQFF.

The J gene is TRBJ2-2, the V gene TRBV5-1; D is perhaps TRBD2 (6 bases). This CDR3 spans 14 amino acids. V lost 7 bases to trimming and J lost 6 bases, with 16 bases between them. The germline CDR1 and CDR2 sequences are SGHRS and YFSETQ. The CDR3 nucleotides read TGCGCCAGCCGCGCCCAGGGAGGACCCGGGGAGCTGTTTTTT. It is translated as CASRAQGGPGELFF.